This TCR beta chain was found in a study of radiation and T cells in renal cell carcinoma. Libraries were prepared by immunoSEQ multiplex PCR; TCRdb keeps only in-frame clonotypes and omits some of them. The table shows 130,000 to 150,000 clones, with approximately 90% occurring only once. Time point in this sample: baseline pretreatment blood. Documented treatment: 15 Gy SBRT to primary tumor, nephrectomy 4 weeks later. This renal cell carcinoma was of the clear cell type. The CDR3 loop spans 11 amino acids. In germline, CDR1 is SGHRS, CDR2 YFSETQ. The germline V and J ends were trimmed by 4 bases and 2 bases, with 4 bases remaining between them.

This TCR was recovered from an older woman with renal cell carcinoma. This chain links TRBV5-1 with TRBJ2-7; D not certain. The sample was blood, taken from a patient whose treatment included radiotherapy and nephrectomy. CDR3 DNA: TGCGCCAGCAGCCCGGCCTACGAGCAGTACTTC. Translating it yields CASSPAYEQYF.